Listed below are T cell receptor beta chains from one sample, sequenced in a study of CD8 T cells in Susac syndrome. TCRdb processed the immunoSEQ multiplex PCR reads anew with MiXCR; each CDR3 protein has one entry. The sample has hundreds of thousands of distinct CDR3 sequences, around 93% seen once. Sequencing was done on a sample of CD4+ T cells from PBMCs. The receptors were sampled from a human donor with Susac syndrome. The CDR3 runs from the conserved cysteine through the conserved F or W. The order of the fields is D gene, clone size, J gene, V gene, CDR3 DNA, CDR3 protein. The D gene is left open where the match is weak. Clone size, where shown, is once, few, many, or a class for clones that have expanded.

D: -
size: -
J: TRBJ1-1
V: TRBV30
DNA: TGTGCCTGGAGAGCCTTAATGAACACTGAAGCTTTCTTT
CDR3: CAWRALMNTEAFF

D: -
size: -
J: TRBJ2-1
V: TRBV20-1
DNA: TGCAGTGCTAGACGGGACCTGTACAATGAGCAGTTCTTC
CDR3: CSARRDLYNEQFF

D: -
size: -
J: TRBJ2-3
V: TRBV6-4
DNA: TGTGCCAGCAGTGGCCGACATTACAATCAGCCCCAGTATTTT
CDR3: CASSGRHYNQPQYF

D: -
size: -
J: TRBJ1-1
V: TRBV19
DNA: TGTGCCAGTAGTATATCCCGGGGGCAGAGCACTGAAGCTTTCTTT
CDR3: CASSISRGQSTEAFF

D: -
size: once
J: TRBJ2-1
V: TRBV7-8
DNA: TGTGCCAGCAGCTGGAGACTGGGGGCGGGTGGTGAGCAGTTCTTC
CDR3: CASSWRLGAGGEQFF

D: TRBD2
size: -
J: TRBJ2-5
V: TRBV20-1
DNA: TGCAGTGCTAGAGATTCTAGCGGGGGATCAGAGACCCAGTACTTC
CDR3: CSARDSSGGSETQYF

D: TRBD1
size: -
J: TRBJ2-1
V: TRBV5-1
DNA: TGCGCCAGCAGCCTCCGACAGGGGGGAAGCAATGAGCAGTTCTTC
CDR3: CASSLRQGGSNEQFF

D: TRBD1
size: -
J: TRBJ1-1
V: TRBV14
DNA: TGTGCCAGCAGCCTTGGGGAGAACAGGGGGGGCACTGAAGCTTTCTTT
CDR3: CASSLGENRGGTEAFF

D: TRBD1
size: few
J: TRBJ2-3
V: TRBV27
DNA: TGTGCCAGCAGTTTAGACAGGGGAAGCACAGATACGCAGTATTTT
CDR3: CASSLDRGSTDTQYF

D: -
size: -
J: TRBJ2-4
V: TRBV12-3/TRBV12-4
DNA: TGTGCCAGCAGTTTCTGGGTAGCCAAAAACATTCAGTACTTC
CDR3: CASSFWVAKNIQYF

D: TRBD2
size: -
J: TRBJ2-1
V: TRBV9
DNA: TGTGCCAGCAGCCAAGCGGGGGGGCTTTCCTACAATGAGCAGTTCTTC
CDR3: CASSQAGGLSYNEQFF

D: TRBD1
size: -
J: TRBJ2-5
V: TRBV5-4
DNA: TGTGCCATTCCGGGACAGGGGGAAGAGACCCAGTACTTC
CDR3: CAIPGQGEETQYF

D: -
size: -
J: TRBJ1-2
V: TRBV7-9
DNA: TGTGCCAGCAGCTTGACAAGTGCTAACTATGGCTACACCTTC
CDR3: CASSLTSANYGYTF

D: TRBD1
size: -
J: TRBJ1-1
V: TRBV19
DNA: TGTGCCAGTACCCGGACAGGCGAGAACACTGAAGCTTTCTTT
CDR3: CASTRTGENTEAFF

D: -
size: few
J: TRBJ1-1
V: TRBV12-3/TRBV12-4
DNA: TGTGCCAGCAGTCCCCGAGAGAACACTGAAGCTTTCTTT
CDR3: CASSPRENTEAFF

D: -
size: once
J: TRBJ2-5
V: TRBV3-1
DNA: TGTGCCAGCAGCGGCCCAAAAGAGACCCAGTACTTC
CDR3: CASSGPKETQYF

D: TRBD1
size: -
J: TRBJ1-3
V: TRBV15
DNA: TGTGCCACCAGCGGGAGGACAGGGGCTGGAAACACCATATATTTT
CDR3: CATSGRTGAGNTIYF

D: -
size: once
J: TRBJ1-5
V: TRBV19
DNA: TGTGCCAGTACTAGCTGGGAAGGGAATCAGCCCCAGCATTTT
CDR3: CASTSWEGNQPQHF

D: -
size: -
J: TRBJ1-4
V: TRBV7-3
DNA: TGTGCCAGCACTCCGGGGGGGGCTGGCGAAAAACTGTTTTTT
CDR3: CASTPGGAGEKLFF

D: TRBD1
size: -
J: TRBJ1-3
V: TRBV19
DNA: TGTGCCAGTGGACTCGACAGGGGGCATGGAAACACCATATATTTT
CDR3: CASGLDRGHGNTIYF

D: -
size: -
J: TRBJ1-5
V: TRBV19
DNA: TGTGCTTGCGCAGGTAATAGCAATCAGCCCCAGCATTTT
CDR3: CACAGNSNQPQHF

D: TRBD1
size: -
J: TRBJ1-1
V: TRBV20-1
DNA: TGCAGTGCTAGAGACCTACGACAGGGCACTGAAGCTTTCTTT
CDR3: CSARDLRQGTEAFF

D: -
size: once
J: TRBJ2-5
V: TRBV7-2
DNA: TGTGCCAGCAGCTTTCAGAGAGGGGTAGAGACCCAGTACTTC
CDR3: CASSFQRGVETQYF

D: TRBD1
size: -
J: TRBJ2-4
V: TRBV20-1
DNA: TGCAGTGCTGGAACCGGGACAGTAAAAAACATTCAGTACTTC
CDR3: CSAGTGTVKNIQYF

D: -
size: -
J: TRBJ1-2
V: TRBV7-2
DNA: TGTGCCAGCAGCTTAAAGGGGGACACCTATGGCTACACCTTC
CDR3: CASSLKGDTYGYTF

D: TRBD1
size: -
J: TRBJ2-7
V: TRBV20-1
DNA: TGCAGTGCTCAGACCACAAGGGACAGCTCCTACGAGCAGTACTTC
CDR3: CSAQTTRDSSYEQYF

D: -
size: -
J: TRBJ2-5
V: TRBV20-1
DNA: TGCATGAGAGCCGTCGCAGAGACCCAGTACTTC
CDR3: CMRAVAETQYF

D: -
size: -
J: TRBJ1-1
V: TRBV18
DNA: TGTGCCAGCTTGGACAGAGAGAACACTGAAGCTTTCTTT
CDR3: CASLDRENTEAFF

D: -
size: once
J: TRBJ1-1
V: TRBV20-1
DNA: TGCAGTGCTAGAGTAGGGGGTAGGAACACTGAAGCTTTCTTT
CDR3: CSARVGGRNTEAFF

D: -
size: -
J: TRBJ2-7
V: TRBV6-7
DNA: TGTGCCAGCAGTTCTTGTGACGGCCACGAATCCTACGAGCAGTACTTC
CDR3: CASSSCDGHESYEQYF

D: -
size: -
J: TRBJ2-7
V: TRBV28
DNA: TGTGCCAGCAGCAATAGGCTGATCTCCTACGAGCAGTACTTC
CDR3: CASSNRLISYEQYF

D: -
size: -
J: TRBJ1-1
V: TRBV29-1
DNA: TGCAGCGTAGGAGACGGGGACACTGAAGCTTTCTTT
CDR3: CSVGDGDTEAFF

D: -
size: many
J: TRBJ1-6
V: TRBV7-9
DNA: TGTGCCAGCAGCTTAGATCTTGGGAACCTCCACTTT
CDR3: CASSLDLGNLHF

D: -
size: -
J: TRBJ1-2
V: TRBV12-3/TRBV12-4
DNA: TGTGCCAGCAGTTTGCGATACTATGGCTACACCTTC
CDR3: CASSLRYYGYTF

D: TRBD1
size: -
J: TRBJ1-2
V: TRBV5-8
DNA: TGTGCCAGCAGCTTGGACAGGGGGTTCGACTATGGCTACACCTTC
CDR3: CASSLDRGFDYGYTF

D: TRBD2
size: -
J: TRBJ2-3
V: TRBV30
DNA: TGTGCCTGGAGGGTTGCGGGGGGTGATAATACGCAGTATTTT
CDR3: CAWRVAGGDNTQYF

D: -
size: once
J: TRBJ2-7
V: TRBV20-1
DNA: TGCAGTGCTAGAGCTCCCTGGGGGCAGTATGCTTCCTACGAGCAGTACTTC
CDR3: CSARAPWGQYASYEQYF

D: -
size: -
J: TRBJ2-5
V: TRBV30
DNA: TGTGCCTGGGGGACTGTGCGGGAGACCCAGTACTTC
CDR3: CAWGTVRETQYF

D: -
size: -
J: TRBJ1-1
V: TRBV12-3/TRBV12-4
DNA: TGTGCCAGCAGTTTCAAGGAGGACACTGAAGCTTTCTTT
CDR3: CASSFKEDTEAFF

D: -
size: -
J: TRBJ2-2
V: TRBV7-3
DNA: TGTGCCAGCAGCTTTGGGACCTTGGACACCGGGGAGCTGTTTTTT
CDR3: CASSFGTLDTGELFF

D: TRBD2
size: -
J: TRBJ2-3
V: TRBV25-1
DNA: TGTGCCAGCAGCCTCCGGGGGGGGGTGAGCACAGATACGCAGTATTTT
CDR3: CASSLRGGVSTDTQYF

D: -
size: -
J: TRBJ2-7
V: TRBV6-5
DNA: TGTGCCAGCAGCCGGGGGTCCCCCTCCTACGAGCAGTACTTC
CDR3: CASSRGSPSYEQYF

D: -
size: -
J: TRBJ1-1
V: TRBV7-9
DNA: TGTGCCAGCAGCTTTGGTGTGGGTAGCACTGAAGCTTTCTTT
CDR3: CASSFGVGSTEAFF

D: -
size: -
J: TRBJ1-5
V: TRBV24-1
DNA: TGTGCCACCAGTGATGGGAGGACAGAAAATAGCAATCAGCCCCAGCATTTT
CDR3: CATSDGRTENSNQPQHF

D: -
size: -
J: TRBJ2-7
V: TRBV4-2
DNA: TGTGCCAGCAGCCAAGTCCGCGGTGAAGCCTACGAGCAGTACTTC
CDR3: CASSQVRGEAYEQYF

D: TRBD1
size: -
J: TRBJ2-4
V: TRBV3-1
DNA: TGTGCCAGCAGCACTGACAGGGTAGGAAACATTCAGTACTTC
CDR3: CASSTDRVGNIQYF

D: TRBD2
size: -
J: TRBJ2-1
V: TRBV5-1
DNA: TGCGCCAGCAGCTTAGGGACTAGCGGGGGCGCTTACAATGAGCAGTTCTTC
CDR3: CASSLGTSGGAYNEQFF

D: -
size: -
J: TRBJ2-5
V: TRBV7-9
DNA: TGTGCCAGCAGCTTAGGCGCGGGGAGCGTCGGAGAGACCCAGTACTTC
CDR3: CASSLGAGSVGETQYF

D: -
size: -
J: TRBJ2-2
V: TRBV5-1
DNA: TGCGCCAGCAGCGAAACCGGGCGTCCAGGCACCGGGGAGCTGTTTTTT
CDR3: CASSETGRPGTGELFF

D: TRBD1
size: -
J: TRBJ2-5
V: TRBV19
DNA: TGTGCCAGTAGTATTTCGACAGGGCTTGAAGAGACCCAGTACTTC
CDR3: CASSISTGLEETQYF

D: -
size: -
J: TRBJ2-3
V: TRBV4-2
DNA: TGTGCCAGCACCGAAACAAGCACAGATACGCAGTATTTT
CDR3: CASTETSTDTQYF

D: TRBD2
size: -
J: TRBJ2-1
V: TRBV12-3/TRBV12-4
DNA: TGTGCCAGCAGTAGGGCTAGCGGCAATGAGCAGTTCTTC
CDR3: CASSRASGNEQFF

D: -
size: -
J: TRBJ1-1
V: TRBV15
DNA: TGTGCCACCGGGGTTTCGGCTGGGAAAGCTTTCTTT
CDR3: CATGVSAGKAFF